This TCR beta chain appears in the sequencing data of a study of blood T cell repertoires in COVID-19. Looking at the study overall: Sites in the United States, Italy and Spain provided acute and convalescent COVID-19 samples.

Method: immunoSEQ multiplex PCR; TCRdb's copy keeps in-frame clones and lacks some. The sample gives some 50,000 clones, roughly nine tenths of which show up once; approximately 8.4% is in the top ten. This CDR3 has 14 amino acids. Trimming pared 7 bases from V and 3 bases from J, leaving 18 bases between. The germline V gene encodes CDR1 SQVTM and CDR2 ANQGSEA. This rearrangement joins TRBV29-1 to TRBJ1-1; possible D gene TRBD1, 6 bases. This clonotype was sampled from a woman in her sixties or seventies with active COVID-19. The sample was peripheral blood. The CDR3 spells CSAQTGLVDTEAFF. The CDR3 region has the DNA TGCAGCGCCCAAACAGGGTTGGTTGACACTGAAGCTTTCTTT. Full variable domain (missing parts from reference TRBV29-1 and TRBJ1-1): SAVISQKPSRDICQRGTSLTIQCQVDSQVTMMFWYRQQPGQSLTLIATANQGSEATYESGFVIDKFPISRPNLTFSTLTVSNMSPEDSSIYLCSAQTGLVDTEAFFGQGTRLTVV.